One TCR beta chain is described in this entry. Its antigen target is currently unknown. The sample holds no much larger clone one base away, and base qualities are not on file. The data stem from a study of OX40 agonist ivuxolimab in advanced cancers. Concerning the study at large: The costimulatory receptor OX40 (CD134) was targeted by ivuxolimab, a fully human IgG2 agonistic monoclonal antibody. Intravenous ivuxolimab was administered to patients every 2 weeks at six dose levels: 0.01, 0.1, 0.3, 1.5, 3 and 10 mg/kg. Of the approximately 54 patients in dose escalation, around 20 had hepatocellular carcinoma, approximately 15 had melanoma, 9 had renal cell carcinoma and 9 had head and neck cancer. In the dose-escalation cohort, 70% to 90% of patients were male, and the mean age was around 65 years with a range of about 20 to 80. Prior anti-PD-1, anti-PD-L1 or anti-CTLA-4 therapy was permitted, and approximately 40% of dose-escalation patients had received checkpoint inhibitors. Three dose-escalation patients achieved partial responses, one with hepatocellular carcinoma and two with cutaneous melanoma. Peripheral TCRbeta sequencing was intended to test whether TCR sequence diversity was altered and clonal T-cell expansion was caused by ivuxolimab. The paper reports the monotherapy dose-escalation portion (N of about 47 patients) of the phase I ivuxolimab trial. Paper-wide results and their limitations: The antigen specificity of the peripheral T cells that underwent clonal expansion was not determined. In the 0.1-3.0 mg/kg groups, partial responders had among the lowest normalized peripheral clonal expansion, particularly in CD8+ T cells. Low levels of normalized T-cell clonal expansion were also seen in some patients who did not respond. After ivuxolimab, expanded clones were on average more numerous among CD8+ T cells than among CD4+ T cells. Clonal expansion of both CD4+ and CD8+ blood T cells was observed from baseline to week 6 at doses 0.1 to 3.0 mg/kg.

Trimming takes 4 bases off V and 7 bases off J; junction bases not matched to a gene: 8. Reading from cysteine to phenylalanine, the CDR3 counts 14 amino acids. Of the read, only the CDR3 DNA is kept; its 42 bases are in frame from base 1. CDR1 and CDR2 were assigned from the germline V gene (reference sequence) as MNHEY and SMNVEV. Genomic DNA was extracted from sorted cells for sequencing of the TCRbeta CDR3 region. The immunoSEQ Assay was used for sequencing of TCRbeta CDR3 regions. What TCRdb holds here is the immuneACCESS table cut down to in-frame rearrangements. Part of the clones is not present; checked against another copy, under half of the missing clones reflect an unresolved V gene, and the others are unexplained. Here the sample has approximately 62,000 clones; nearly 95% occur a single time. 13% of the sample lies in the top ten. Patients with a history of autoimmune disease or receiving systemic immunosuppression were excluded from the trial. Peripheral blood for TCR sequencing was drawn from every dose cohort at baseline, at cycle 4 day 1 and at cycle 7 day 1. Samples came from an open-label, multicenter, first-in-human phase I dose-escalation trial of ivuxolimab. Adults with locally advanced or metastatic head and neck squamous cell, hepatocellular, melanoma or renal cell carcinoma were enrolled in the trial. Before TCR sequencing, CD4+ and CD8+ T cells were separately sorted from peripheral blood.

The receptor was isolated from an adult with an advanced solid tumor such as melanoma, head and neck, liver or kidney cancer. The sequenced sample was CD4+ or CD8+ T cells sorted from blood, obtained in a trial of the OX40 agonist ivuxolimab. The receptor chain draws on TRBV27 and TRBJ2-7, with 9 bases in between that match TRBD1. This receptor has the CDR3 CASSSGTGSEEQYF. The DNA sequence is as follows: TGTGCCAGCAGTTCCGGGACAGGGTCTGAAGAGCAGTACTTC.